This T cell receptor beta chain was recorded in a study of blood T cell repertoires in COVID-19. Turning to the study itself: Donors in the United States, Italy and Spain gave samples during acute or convalescent COVID-19.

V was pared by 0 bases and J by 8 bases, with 13 bases of the junction left unmatched. The CDR3 is 17 residues long. CDR1 is SGHDN and CDR2 is FVKESK in the germline V gene. Assay used: immunoSEQ multiplex PCR; TCRdb lists only in-frame clones, some missing. Among roughly 40,000 clones listed, approximately 90% were seen once. Sequenced material: peripheral blood. The genes are TRBV14 and TRBJ2-1; TRBD2 matches 7 bases. This TCR was recovered from a human donor in a cohort sampled during active COVID-19. CDR3 amino acids: CASSQDLWGGAKDEQFF. CDR3 bases: TGTGCCAGCAGCCAAGACTTGTGGGGGGGTGCAAAAGATGAGCAGTTCTTC.